These 26 T cell receptor beta chains were sequenced from one sample in a study of cytomegalovirus exposure and HLA in healthy donors. Assay used: immunoSEQ multiplex PCR; TCRdb lists only in-frame clones, some missing. This sample carries 150,000 to 200,000 clones, around nine tenths of them seen once, and the ten largest clones take 2% to 2.5%. The specimen sequenced was PBMCs. The receptors come from a young woman in good health and CMV-seronegative.

V gene TRBV21-1 combines with J gene TRBJ2-7; TRBD1, as called in the table, went unchecked against the DNA. TRBV21-1 is a listed pseudogene. There are 14 residues in the CDR3. The CDR3 coding sequence is TGTGCCAGCAGCAAAAACAGGGATTCCTACGAGCAGTACTTC. This codes for CASSKNRDSYEQYF.

This CDR3 reads CASSLEDEQYF. The CDR3 DNA sequence: TGTGCCAGCAGCCTAGAGGACGAGCAGTACTTC. The rearrangement uses TRBV5-5 and TRBJ2-7; D gene unclear. Between the trimmed V and J ends, which lost 4 bases and 5 bases, there was a span of 7 bases. The germline CDR1 and CDR2 sequences are SGHKS and YYEKEE (reference sequence). CDR3 size: 11 residues.

This chain links TRBV4-3 with TRBJ2-1, with 13 bases lining up with TRBD2. J lost 4 bases, V lost 4 bases, and 16 bases had no gene match. Germline CDR1 is LGHNA and CDR2 is YSLEER. The CDR3 consists of 20 residues. CDR3 in amino acids: CASSRGARPGLAGSYNEQFF. CDR3 bases: TGCGCCAGCAGCCGTGGGGCCCGGCCGGGACTAGCGGGGTCATACAATGAGCAGTTCTTC.

This chain links TRBV27 with TRBJ2-5, with 7 positions matching TRBD1. The CDR3 spans 14 residues. Germline assignment: CDR1 MNHEY and CDR2 SMNVEV (reference sequence). The junction had 8 bases not matched to a gene; V was cut back by 4 bases and J by 6 bases. The chain's CDR3 is CASSSPGQSKTQYF. The CDR3 DNA is TGTGCCAGCAGTTCCCCGGGACAGTCGAAGACCCAGTACTTC.

The sample holds one count of this clone. The rearrangement uses TRBV5-6 and TRBJ2-6; 7 positions match TRBD1. V gave up 4 bases and J gave up 1 base; unmatched junction bases: 8. Germline CDR1 is SGHDT and CDR2 is YYEEEE. CDR3 size: 17 residues. The DNA of the CDR3 is TGTGCCAGCAGCCGGAAGGGGGCGAGGTCTGGGGCCAACGTCCTGACTTTC. Translating gives CASSRKGARSGANVLTF.

Remarks on this clone: Other DNA sequences in the sample encode the same CDR3. The gene calls are TRBV4-3 and TRBJ2-7; D is undetermined. Trimming shortened V by 0 bases and J by 2 bases, and 5 bases separated the two germline ends. This CDR3 comprises 13 residues. Germline V gene lookup returns CDR1 LGHNA and CDR2 YSLEER. CDR3 loop: CASSQESTYEQYF. In DNA form, the CDR3 reads TGCGCCAGCAGCCAAGAATCTACCTACGAGCAGTACTTC.

The J gene is TRBJ2-3, the V gene TRBV27, with a possible D match to TRBD2 (6 bases). This CDR3 spans 16 amino acids. Trimming removed 0 bases from V and 4 bases from J, with 14 bases in between. Germline-derived CDR1 and CDR2 are MNHEY and SMNVEV (reference sequence). The CDR3: CASSLSVVRGSDTQYF. The CDR3 bases are TGTGCCAGCAGTTTATCGGTGGTACGGGGGTCAGATACGCAGTATTTT.

The CDR3 sequence: CASTSGSYEQYF. The DNA of the CDR3 is TGTGCCAGCACCTCGGGGTCATACGAGCAGTACTTC. The chain joins TRBV6-5 to TRBJ2-7; D might be TRBD2 (5 bases). This CDR3 spans 12 amino acids. The V and J ends lost 7 bases and 4 bases respectively, with 11 bases between them. The germline V gene encodes CDR1 MNHEY and CDR2 SVGAGI.

In its sample, this clone was seen once. This chain joins TRBV6-1 and TRBJ1-2; weak D call: TRBD1 (6 bases). The CDR3 extends over 11 amino acids. V dropped 8 bases and J dropped 4 bases, with 8 bases sitting between them. Germline lookup yields CDR1 MNHNS and CDR2 SASEGT. CDR3 sequence reads: CASQTGYGYTF. In nucleotides, the CDR3 is TGTGCCAGCCAGACAGGCTATGGCTACACCTTC.

This chain joins TRBV10-3 and TRBJ1-2, with 8 bases aligning to TRBD1. Germline V gives CDR1 ENHRY, CDR2 SYGVKD. The CDR3 extends over 14 amino acids. With V trimmed by 6 bases and J by 5 bases, 8 bases remained unmatched. The chain's CDR3 is CAISATGVPYGYTF. In DNA form, the CDR3 reads TGTGCCATCAGCGCGACAGGGGTCCCGTATGGCTACACCTTC.

The gene calls are TRBV6-5 and TRBJ1-5, with 9 bases that match TRBD1. V dropped 6 bases and J dropped 4; count of bases not matched to a gene: 7. This CDR3 is 15 amino acids long. Germline CDR1 reads MNHEY; CDR2 reads SVGAGI. Here the CDR3 DNA reads TGTGCCAGCAGCCTGGGACAGGGCGGGAATCAGCCCCAGCATTTT. This translates into CASSLGQGGNQPQHF.

This clone was observed once. Here the CDR3 DNA reads TGTGCCAGCAGCCAACGACTAGCGGGGGGAGAGACCCAGTACTTC. Its translation is CASSQRLAGGETQYF. The J gene is TRBJ2-5, the V gene TRBV14, with 13 bases lining up with TRBD2. The CDR3 spans 15 residues. The V segment lost 2 bases and the J segment 4 bases; nucleotides outside the gene matches: 1. CDR1 is SGHDN and CDR2 is FVKESK in the germline V gene.

The J gene is TRBJ1-2, the V gene TRBV7-2, with D perhaps TRBD1 (5 bases). Trimming took off 6 bases at V and 7 bases at J, with 18 bases between the two ends. The CDR3 runs to 14 residues. CDR1 and CDR2 (germline): SGHTA, FQGNSA. Written as DNA, the CDR3 is TGTGCCAGCAGAGGTAGAGCAGGGTACGCTGGCTACACCTTC. Protein sequence: CASRGRAGYAGYTF. Full variable domain (rest looked up from reference TRBV7-2 and TRBJ1-2): GAGVSQSPSNKVTEKGKDVELRCDPISGHTALYWYRQSLGQGLEFLIYFQGNSAPDKSGLPSDRFSAERTGGSVSTLTIQRTQQEDSAVYLCASRGRAGYAGYTFGSGTRLTVV.

The chain couples TRBV7-3 to TRBJ2-7, with D maybe TRBD1 (6 bases). There are 15 residues in the CDR3. The V gene lost 4 bases and the J gene lost 4 bases, with 17 bases spanning the gap. The V gene's germline CDR1 is SGHTA and CDR2 FQGTGA. As DNA, the CDR3 is TGTGCCAGCAGCTCAAAGGCAGGGGAACTTTACGAGCAGTACTTC. It encodes CASSSKAGELYEQYF.

V gene TRBV19 combines with J gene TRBJ2-7; weak D call: TRBD2 (6 bases). The germline CDR1 and CDR2 sequences are LNHDA and SQIVND (reference sequence). Trimming pared 5 bases from V and 0 bases from J, leaving 14 bases between. The CDR3 is 15 residues long. The chain's CDR3 is CASSPLEGFSYEQYF. CDR3 in DNA: TGTGCCAGTAGTCCCTTGGAGGGCTTCTCCTACGAGCAGTACTTC.

The table lists this clone with a few counts. The V call is TRBV19, the J call TRBJ1-2, with D tentatively TRBD1 (5 bases). Trimming stripped 3 bases from V and 7 bases from J, with 21 bases between. CDR3 length: 16 amino acids. Germline lookup yields CDR1 LNHDA and CDR2 SQIVND (reference sequence). CDR3 region: CASSISSEQTVSGYTF. DNA of the CDR3: TGTGCCAGTAGTATCTCGTCCGAGCAGACAGTATCTGGCTACACCTTC. Full variable domain (outside the CDR3, taken from reference TRBV19 and TRBJ1-2): DGGITQSPKYLFRKEGQNVTLSCEQNLNHDAMYWYRQDPGQGLRLIYYSQIVNDFQKGDIAEGYSVSREKKESFPLTVTSAQKNPTAFYLCASSISSEQTVSGYTFGSGTRLTVV.

This clone occurred a few times. The chain combines TRBV29-1 with TRBJ1-2; TRBD1 is a possible D gene (6 bases). V was shortened by 7 bases and J by 8 bases, with 17 bases between the two germline ends. CDR1 and CDR2 (germline): SQVTM, ANQGSEA. CDR3 length: 12 amino acids. The CDR3 sequence is CSGGGLSKGYTF. The CDR3 DNA sequence: TGCAGCGGCGGGGGGCTGTCGAAAGGCTACACCTTC.

This rearrangement joins TRBV27 to TRBJ2-3; TRBD2 matches 12 bases. The CDR3 sequence is 15 residues long. From germline, CDR1 is MNHEY and CDR2 SMNVEV (reference sequence). With V trimmed by 6 bases and J by 5 bases, 6 bases remained unmatched. The CDR3 nucleotides are TGTGCCAGCAGCTGGACTAGCGGGACTGGAGATACGCAGTATTTT. This codes for CASSWTSGTGDTQYF.

This clone was detected only a few times. V usage is TRBV4-3 and J usage is TRBJ1-1; TRBD1 agrees at 9 bases. V was pared by 0 bases and J by 1 base, with 12 bases of the junction left unmatched. CDR3 length: 19 amino acids. Germline V gene data show CDR1 as LGHNA and CDR2 as YSLEER. CDR3 coding DNA: TGCGCCAGCAGCCAAGAATACAGGGGGCGGGGGTGGTCGAACACTGAAGCTTTCTTT. Its protein product is CASSQEYRGRGWSNTEAFF.

The chain couples TRBV5-1 to TRBJ2-7; D perhaps matches TRBD1 (5 bases). The CDR3 consists of 13 residues. The V gene's germline CDR1 is SGHRS and CDR2 YFSETQ. V was trimmed by 4 bases and J by 0 bases, leaving 8 bases between them. CDR3 region: CASSPDNSYEQYF. Here the CDR3 DNA reads TGCGCCAGCAGCCCGGACAACTCCTACGAGCAGTACTTC.

CDR3 residues: CASSLDRNSNQPQHF. Written as DNA, the CDR3 is TGTGCCAGCAGCCTAGACAGGAATAGCAATCAGCCCCAGCATTTT. The J gene is TRBJ1-5, the V gene TRBV4-2; possible D gene TRBD1, 6 bases. The CDR3 spans 15 residues. Germline CDR1 LGHNA, CDR2 YNFKEQ. Trimming took 4 bases from V and 0 from J, leaving 10 bases between them.

The gene calls are TRBV5-1 and TRBJ2-2; a weak D match, TRBD2 (6 bases). The V and J ends lost 1 base and 2 bases respectively, with 12 bases between them. Germline V gives CDR1 SGHRS, CDR2 YFSETQ. CDR3 length: 16 amino acids. This chain's CDR3 is CASSLRASENTGELFF. Written as DNA, the CDR3 is TGCGCCAGCAGCTTGAGGGCTAGCGAAAACACCGGGGAGCTGTTTTTT.

The V and J genes are TRBV11-3 and TRBJ2-1; 8 nucleotides line up with TRBD2. Germline loops: CDR1 SGHNT, CDR2 YENEEA. V was clipped by 6 bases and J by 10 bases; unmatched bases: 14. The CDR3 is 15 amino acids. This CDR3 is CASSPSPGGVGEQFF. As DNA, the CDR3 is TGTGCCAGCAGTCCTAGTCCGGGGGGGGTAGGAGAGCAGTTCTTC. Using reference TRBV11-3 and TRBJ2-1 for the parts outside the CDR3, the full variable domain is EAGVVQSPRYKIIEKKQPVAFWCNPISGHNTLYWYLQNLGQGPELLIRYENEEAVDDSQLPKDRFSAERLKGVDSTLKIQPAELGDSAVYLCASSPSPGGVGEQFFGPGTRLTVL.

V gene TRBV4-3 combines with J gene TRBJ2-2; tentatively, D is TRBD2 (5 bases). V lost 1 base and J lost 7, with 16 bases in between. This CDR3 region has 16 residues. From germline, CDR1 is LGHNA and CDR2 YSLEER. CDR3 protein: CASSQVQERADGELFF. CDR3 in DNA: TGCGCCAGCAGCCAAGTACAAGAGAGGGCCGACGGGGAGCTGTTTTTT.

This clone was counted only a few times. The gene calls are TRBV5-4 and TRBJ1-1, with TRBD1 matching over 9 bases. Per the germline V gene, CDR1 is SGHNT and CDR2 is YYREEE (reference sequence). This CDR3 region has 16 residues. V was pared by 3 bases and J by 2 bases, with 8 bases of the junction left unmatched. The CDR3 nucleotides read TGTGCCAGCAGCTCCACAGGGGGCGGGGGCAACACTGAAGCTTTCTTT. Encoded protein: CASSSTGGGGNTEAFF.

This clone was found once. V and J are TRBV27 and TRBJ1-6; a weak D match, TRBD1 (6 bases). Germline CDR1 reads MNHEY; CDR2 reads SMNVEV (reference sequence). Trimming took off 4 bases at V and 0 bases at J, with 10 bases between the two ends. CDR3 length equals 16 residues. This chain's CDR3 is CASSSRQVSYNSPLHF. The CDR3 nucleotides read TGTGCCAGCAGTTCACGACAGGTCTCCTATAATTCACCCCTCCACTTT.